These 12 T cell receptor beta chains originate from one sample sequenced in a study of early T cells in non-severe SARS-CoV-2 infection. MiXCR was run by TCRdb on the 5' RACE reads, yielding one entry per CDR3 protein. This sample yields more than 65,000 distinct CDR3 sequences, of which roughly 15% are seen a single time; about 3.7% belongs to the top ten. The sample here was whole blood, taken at baseline. The receptors derive from an adult who was a healthcare worker with PCR-confirmed SARS-CoV-2 infection or an uninfected control (not recorded which).

The sample holds many counts of this clonotype. The V gene is TRBV7-9, the J gene TRBJ1-1; unclear D gene. This CDR3 spans 13 amino acids. V lost 1 base, J lost 0 bases, and 3 bases lay in between. CDR1 is SEHNR and CDR2 is FQNEAQ in the germline V gene (reference sequence). CDR3 coding DNA: TGTGCCAGCAGCTTAGAAGTGAACACTGAAGCTTTCTTT. Amino acids: CASSLEVNTEAFF.

This chain links TRBV16 with TRBJ2-1; D is unresolved. The germline gives CDR1 KGHSY, CDR2 FQNENV. V lost 6 bases and J 4 bases, leaving 4 bases between the germline ends. The CDR3 totals 11 residues. CDR3: CASRWYNEQFF. The DNA of the CDR3 is TGTGCCAGCAGATGGTACAATGAGCAGTTCTTC. The full variable domain, with the rest looked up from reference TRBV16 and TRBJ2-1, is GEEVAQTPKHLVRGEGQKAKLYCAPIKGHSYVFWYQQVLKNEFKFLISFQNENVFDETGMPKERFSAKCLPNSPCSLEIQATKLEDSAVYFCASRWYNEQFFGPGTRLTVL.

This chain joins TRBV5-1 and TRBJ2-1; D is unclear. From germline, CDR1 is SGHRS and CDR2 YFSETQ. The germline V and J ends were trimmed by 1 base and 7 bases, with 9 bases remaining between them. This CDR3 has 13 amino acids. This chain's CDR3 is CASSLRQHNEQFF. The CDR3 DNA follows: TGCGCCAGCAGCTTGCGGCAGCATAATGAGCAGTTCTTC.

The chain has TRBV18 and TRBJ2-7, with D possibly called TRBD1 or TRBD2 (5 bases each). Trimming cost V 6 bases and J 7 bases, with 19 bases left between them. The CDR3 runs to 14 residues. Per germline, CDR1 KGHSH and CDR2 LQKENI. The CDR3 nucleotides are TGTGCCAGCTCCCCTCCGGGCTTGGGGGAAGAGCAGTACTTC. It encodes CASSPPGLGEEQYF.

The V gene is TRBV28, the J gene TRBJ2-7; no definite D call. The CDR3 runs 13 residues. The germline gives CDR1 MDHEN, CDR2 SYDVKM. V was cut by 7 bases and J by 0 bases, with 10 bases left in between. Here the CDR3 reads CASTSHGSYEQYF. The CDR3 bases are TGTGCCAGCACAAGCCACGGCTCCTACGAGCAGTACTTC. The full variable domain, its missing parts supplied by reference TRBV28 and TRBJ2-7, is DVKVTQSSRYLVKRTGEKVFLECVQDMDHENMFWYRQDPGLGLRLIYFSYDVKMKEKGDIPEGYSVSREKKERFSLILESASTNQTSMYLCASTSHGSYEQYFGPGTRLTVT.

This clonotype was counted ten times or more. The V gene is TRBV7-6, the J gene TRBJ2-7; D unresolved. The V gene lost 5 bases and the J gene lost 2 bases, with 10 bases spanning the gap. The CDR3 loop spans 13 amino acids. The germline V gene encodes CDR1 SGHVS and CDR2 FNYEAQ. CDR3 loop: CASSLTPTYEQYF. CDR3 DNA: TGTGCCAGCAGCCTGACACCTACCTACGAGCAGTACTTC.

This clonotype was picked up many times. This chain connects TRBV7-8 to TRBJ1-4; the match to TRBD1 covers 8 bases. The CDR3 is 15 amino acids. The trim removed 6 bases at V and 6 bases at J, leaving 9 bases unmatched. Germline assignment: CDR1 SGHVS and CDR2 FQNEAQ. The CDR3 sequence: CASRDAGGADEKLFF. CDR3 sequence (DNA): TGTGCCAGCAGGGACGCAGGGGGCGCGGATGAAAAACTGTTTTTT.

J is TRBJ2-7 and V is TRBV20-1; 11 bases line up with TRBD2. The CDR3 has 14 amino acids. The V segment lost 3 bases and the J segment 3 bases; nucleotides outside the gene matches: 4. Germline assignment: CDR1 DFQATT and CDR2 SNEGSKA (reference sequence). The CDR3 is CSARRLAGYYEQYF. The DNA for the CDR3 is TGCAGTGCTAGGAGACTAGCGGGATACTACGAGCAGTACTTC.

This clonotype was detected a few times. The chain carries TRBV13 and TRBJ2-1, with 8 positions matching TRBD2. After removal of 5 bases from V and 3 bases from J, the junction contained 12 bases not matched to a gene. Germline-derived CDR1 and CDR2 are PRHDT and FYEKMQ (reference sequence). The CDR3 contains 17 residues. The CDR3 nucleotides are TGTGCCAGCAGCCCGGGGGCAGCGGGAGTTTTCTACAATGAGCAGTTCTTC. This translates into CASSPGAAGVFYNEQFF.

This clonotype has a count of ten or more. The J gene is TRBJ2-5, the V gene TRBV24-1, with D perhaps TRBD2 (5 bases). Trimming removed 1 base at V and 5 bases at J, with 7 bases between. The CDR3 is 13 residues long. From germline, CDR1 is KGHDR and CDR2 SFDVKD. The CDR3 loop reads CATSDFTSETQYF. The DNA of the CDR3 is TGTGCCACCAGTGATTTTACTAGTGAGACCCAGTACTTC.

This chain uses TRBV18 with TRBJ2-2, with unresolved D. The CDR3 is 14 residues long. CDR1 is KGHSH and CDR2 is LQKENI in the germline V gene. V was trimmed by 3 bases and J by 1 base, leaving 6 bases between them. CDR3 nucleotide sequence: TGTGCCAGCTCACCGGACGGGAACACCGGGGAGCTGTTTTTT. This codes for CASSPDGNTGELFF.

This clonotype has ten or more counts. The J gene is TRBJ2-1, the V gene TRBV6-7, with unresolved D. TRBV6-7 is placed among ORFs of uncertain function. The CDR3 loop spans 11 amino acids. With 9 bases removed from V and 12 bases from J, the gap between germline ends came to 15 bases. CDR3 amino acids: CARTTLQGQFF. CDR3 DNA sequence: TGTGCCAGAACCACCCTCCAAGGGCAGTTCTTC.